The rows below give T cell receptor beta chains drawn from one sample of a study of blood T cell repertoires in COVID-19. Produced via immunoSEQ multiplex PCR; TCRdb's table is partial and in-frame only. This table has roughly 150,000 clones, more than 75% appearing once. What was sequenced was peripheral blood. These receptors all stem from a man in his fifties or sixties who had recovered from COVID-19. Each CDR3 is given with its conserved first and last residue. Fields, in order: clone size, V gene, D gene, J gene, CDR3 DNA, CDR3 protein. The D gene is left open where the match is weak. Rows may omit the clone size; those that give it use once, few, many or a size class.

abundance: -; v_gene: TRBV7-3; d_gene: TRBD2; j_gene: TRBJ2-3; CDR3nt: TGTGCCAGCAGCTTAAATGGGCTAGCGGAGAACACAGATACGCAGTATTTT; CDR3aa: CASSLNGLAENTDTQYF
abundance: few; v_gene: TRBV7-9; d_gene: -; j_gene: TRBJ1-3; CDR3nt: TGTGCCAGCAGCTCACAGGAAAACACCATATATTTT; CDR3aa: CASSSQENTIYF
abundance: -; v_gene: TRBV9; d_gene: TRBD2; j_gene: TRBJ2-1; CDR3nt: TGTGCCAGCAGCGTAGTAAGTAGCGGGAGGCTCGGTGAGCAGTTCTTC; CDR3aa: CASSVVSSGRLGEQFF
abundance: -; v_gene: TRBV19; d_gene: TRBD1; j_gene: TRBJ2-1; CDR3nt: TGTGCCAGTAGTATAAGGGGGCCAATACAGGGGGCGAATTACAATGAGCAGTTCTTC; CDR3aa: CASSIRGPIQGANYNEQFF
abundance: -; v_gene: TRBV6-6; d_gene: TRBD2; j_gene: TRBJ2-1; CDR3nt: TGTGCCAGCAGAAACCCTGGGGCTAGCGGGAGTAATGAGCAGTTCTTC; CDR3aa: CASRNPGASGSNEQFF
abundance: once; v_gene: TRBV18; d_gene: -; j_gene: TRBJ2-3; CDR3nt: TGTGCCAGCTCACCTTCCAGAGGTGGAGATACGCAGTATTTT; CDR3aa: CASSPSRGGDTQYF
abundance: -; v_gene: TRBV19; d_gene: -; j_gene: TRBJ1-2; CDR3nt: TGTGCCAGTAGTTATCCCCCCAGGGGTGACTATGGCTACACCTTC; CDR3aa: CASSYPPRGDYGYTF
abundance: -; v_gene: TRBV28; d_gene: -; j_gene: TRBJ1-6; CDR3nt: TGTGCCAGCAGTTCCGACAGACCTAATTCACCCCTCCACTTT; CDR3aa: CASSSDRPNSPLHF
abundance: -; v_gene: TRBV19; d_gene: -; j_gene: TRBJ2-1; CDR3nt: TGTGCCAGTAGTATAACAGGGCGAAGTGAGCAGTTCTTC; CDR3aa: CASSITGRSEQFF
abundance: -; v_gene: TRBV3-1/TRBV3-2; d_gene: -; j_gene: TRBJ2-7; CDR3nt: TGTGCCAGCAGCTACCACAGGAGCTCCTACGAGCAGTACTTC; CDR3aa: CASSYHRSSYEQYF
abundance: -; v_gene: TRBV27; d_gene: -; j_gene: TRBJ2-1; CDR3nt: TGTGCCAGCAGTTTACAGGGGACCCCCTACAATGAGCAGTTCTTC; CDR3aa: CASSLQGTPYNEQFF
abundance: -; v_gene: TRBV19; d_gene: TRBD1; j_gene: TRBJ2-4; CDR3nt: TGTGCCTGCTCCGGGACAGGTTTTCCGTCAGCCAAAAACATTCAGTACTTC; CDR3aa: CACSGTGFPSAKNIQYF
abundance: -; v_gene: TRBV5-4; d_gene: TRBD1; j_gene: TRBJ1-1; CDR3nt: TGTGCCAGCAGCCAACCACAGGGGCCCATCACTGAAGCTTTCTTT; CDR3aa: CASSQPQGPITEAFF
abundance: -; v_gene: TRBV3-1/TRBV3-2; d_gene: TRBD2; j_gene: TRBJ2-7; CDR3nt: TGTGCCAGCACCCAACTAGCGGGGGGGAAGGAGCAGTACTTC; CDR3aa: CASTQLAGGKEQYF
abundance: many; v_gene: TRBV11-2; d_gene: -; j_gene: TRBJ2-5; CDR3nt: TGTGCCAGCAGCTTCCGAGACTATCCCCCCGAGACCCAGTACTTC; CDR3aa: CASSFRDYPPETQYF
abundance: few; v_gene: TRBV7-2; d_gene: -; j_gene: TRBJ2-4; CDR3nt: TGTGCCAGCAGCTTGGGGGGTCCCAAAAACATTCAGTACTTC; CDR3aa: CASSLGGPKNIQYF
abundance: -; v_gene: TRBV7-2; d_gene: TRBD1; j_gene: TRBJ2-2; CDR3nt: TGTGCCAGCAGCTTAGAAGGACTGGGGCAGGGGGCGCGTAGCGGGGAGCTGTTTTTT; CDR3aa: CASSLEGLGQGARSGELFF
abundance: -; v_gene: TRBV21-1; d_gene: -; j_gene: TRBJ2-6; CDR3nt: TGTGCCAGCAGCAAAGGTAGGGACAGGGGGCTTCCTCTGTTCTCTGGGGCCAACGTCCTGACTTTC; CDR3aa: CASSKGRDRGLPLFSGANVLTF
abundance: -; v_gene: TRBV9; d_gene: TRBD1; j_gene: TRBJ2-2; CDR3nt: TGTGCCAGCAGCACCGGGACAGGGGGCTGGCGCGCCGGGGAGCTGTTTTTT; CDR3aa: CASSTGTGGWRAGELFF
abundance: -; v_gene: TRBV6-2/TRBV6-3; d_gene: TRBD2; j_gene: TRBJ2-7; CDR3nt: TGTGCCAGCAGTTACCCGGGACTAGCGGGAGGACCCTACGAGCAGTACTTC; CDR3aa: CASSYPGLAGGPYEQYF
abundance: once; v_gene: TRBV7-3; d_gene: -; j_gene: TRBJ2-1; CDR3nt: TGTGCCAGCAGCTTAGGTAGCGGTTCAACCTACAATGAGCAGTTCTTC; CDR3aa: CASSLGSGSTYNEQFF
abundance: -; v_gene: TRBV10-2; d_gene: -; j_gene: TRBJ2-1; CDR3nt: TGCACAAATAACGTAGGGGGCTCCTACAATGAGCAGTTCTTC; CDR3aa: CTNNVGGSYNEQFF
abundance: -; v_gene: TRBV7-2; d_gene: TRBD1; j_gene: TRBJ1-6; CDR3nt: TGTGCCAGCAGCTTATCGACAGGGGGTAATTCACCCCTCCACTTT; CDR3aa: CASSLSTGGNSPLHF
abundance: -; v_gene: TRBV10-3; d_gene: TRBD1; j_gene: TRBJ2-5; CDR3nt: TGTGCCATCAGTGAGGGGGACAGTTTGGAGACCCAGTACTTC; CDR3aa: CAISEGDSLETQYF
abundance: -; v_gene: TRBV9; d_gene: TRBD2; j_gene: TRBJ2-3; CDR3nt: TGTGCCAGCAGCGTAGTGGCTAGCGGGAGGGCCGGTACAGATACGCAGTATTTT; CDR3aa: CASSVVASGRAGTDTQYF
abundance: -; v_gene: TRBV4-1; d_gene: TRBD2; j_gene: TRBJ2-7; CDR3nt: TGCGCCAGCAGCCAAGATCAAGCGGGACCCGTATTCTCCTACGAGCAGTACTTC; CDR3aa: CASSQDQAGPVFSYEQYF
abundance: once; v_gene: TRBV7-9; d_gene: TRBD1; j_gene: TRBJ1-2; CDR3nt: TGTGCCAGCAGCTTAGAAGGGGGCTCGAGCTACACCTTC; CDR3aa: CASSLEGGSSYTF
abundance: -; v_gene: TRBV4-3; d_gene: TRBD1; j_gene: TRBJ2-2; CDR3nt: TGCGCCAGCAGCCGAGCTGTTCTGACAGGGTCGAACACCGGGGAGCTGTTTTTT; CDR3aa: CASSRAVLTGSNTGELFF
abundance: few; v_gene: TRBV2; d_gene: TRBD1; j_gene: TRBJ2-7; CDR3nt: TGTGCCAGCAAGGCGACAGGGGGATTCGAGCAGTACTTC; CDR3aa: CASKATGGFEQYF
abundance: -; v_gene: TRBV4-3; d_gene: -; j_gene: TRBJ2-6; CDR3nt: TGCGCCAGCAGCCAAGATGGCGTTACCCCGGGCTCTGGGGCCAACGTCCTGACTTTC; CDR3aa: CASSQDGVTPGSGANVLTF
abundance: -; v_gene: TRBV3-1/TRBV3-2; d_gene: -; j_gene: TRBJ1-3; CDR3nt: TGTGCCAGCAGCCACCTTGACCCGTGGGCATCTGGAAACACCATATATTTT; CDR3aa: CASSHLDPWASGNTIYF
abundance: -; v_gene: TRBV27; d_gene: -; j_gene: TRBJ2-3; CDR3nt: TGTGCCAGCAACGCAGGGCGCACAGATACGCAGTATTTT; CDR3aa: CASNAGRTDTQYF
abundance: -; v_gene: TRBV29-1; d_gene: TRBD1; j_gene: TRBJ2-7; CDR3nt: TGCAGCGTTGGAATTCCGGGACAGGGGGTCTACGAGCAGTACTTC; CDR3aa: CSVGIPGQGVYEQYF
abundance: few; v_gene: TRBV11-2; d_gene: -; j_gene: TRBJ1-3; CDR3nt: TGTGCCAGCAGCTTAGAGCGAGTTCAGGGCTCGAGAAACACCATATATTTT; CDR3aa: CASSLERVQGSRNTIYF
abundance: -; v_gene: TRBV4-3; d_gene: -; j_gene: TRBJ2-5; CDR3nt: TGCGCCAGCAGCCAAGATGGCAGGGTGGCCGGGGAGACCCAGTACTTC; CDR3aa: CASSQDGRVAGETQYF
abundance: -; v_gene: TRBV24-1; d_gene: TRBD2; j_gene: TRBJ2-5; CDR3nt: TGTGCCACCAGCCAGCGGGGGGTCCAAGAGACCCAGTACTTC; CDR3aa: CATSQRGVQETQYF
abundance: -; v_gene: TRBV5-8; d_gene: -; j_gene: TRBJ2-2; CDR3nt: TGTGCCAGCAGGCGAACAGCGAACACCGGGGAGCTGTTTTTT; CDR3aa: CASRRTANTGELFF
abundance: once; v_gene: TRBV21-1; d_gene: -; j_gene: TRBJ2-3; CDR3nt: TGTGCCAGCAGCAAACGAGTGGCTAGCGGGAGGGCCCACACAGATACGCAGTATTTT; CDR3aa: CASSKRVASGRAHTDTQYF
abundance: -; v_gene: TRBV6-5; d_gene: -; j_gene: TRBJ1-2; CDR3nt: TGTGCCAGCAGTTTGGACAGTATGAACTATGGCTACACCTTC; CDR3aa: CASSLDSMNYGYTF
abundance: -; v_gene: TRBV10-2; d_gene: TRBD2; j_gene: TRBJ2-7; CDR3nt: TGCGCCATCTCCCTGGCGGGGGACTCCTACGAGCAGTACTTC; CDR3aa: CAISLAGDSYEQYF
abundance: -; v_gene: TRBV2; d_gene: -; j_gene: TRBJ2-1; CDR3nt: TGTGCCAGCGCCAGGTCCGAGCAGTTCTTC; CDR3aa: CASARSEQFF
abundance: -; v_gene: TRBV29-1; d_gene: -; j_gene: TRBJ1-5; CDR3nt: TGCAGCGTTGGGGCGGGAGGCAATCAGCCCCAGCATTTT; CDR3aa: CSVGAGGNQPQHF
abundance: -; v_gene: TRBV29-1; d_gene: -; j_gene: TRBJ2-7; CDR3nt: TGCAGCGTTGAGGGTGGTCTGGAGAACGAGCAGTACTTC; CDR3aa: CSVEGGLENEQYF
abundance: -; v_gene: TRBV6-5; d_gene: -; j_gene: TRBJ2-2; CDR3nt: TGTGCCAGCAGTTACTCAGAGCTCGCGAACACCGGGGAGCTGTTTTTT; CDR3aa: CASSYSELANTGELFF
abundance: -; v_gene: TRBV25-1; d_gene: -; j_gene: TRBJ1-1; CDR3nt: TGTGCCAGCAGTCCGCAGGGGCCGCTGAACACTGAAGCTTTCTTT; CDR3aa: CASSPQGPLNTEAFF
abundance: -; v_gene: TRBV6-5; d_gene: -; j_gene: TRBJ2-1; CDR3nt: TGTGCCAGCAGTTACTCGGGGGGGGCGACCCTTTGGGAGCAGTTCTTC; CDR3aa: CASSYSGGATLWEQFF
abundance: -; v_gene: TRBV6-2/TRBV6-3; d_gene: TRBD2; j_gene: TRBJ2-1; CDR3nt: TGTGCCAGCAGTGCCCGTCTGCCTTCTAGCGGGGCGTACAATGAGCAGTTCTTC; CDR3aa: CASSARLPSSGAYNEQFF